This record covers a single T cell receptor (beta chain). This table comes from immunoSEQ multiplex PCR, and its TCRdb copy is limited to in-frame clones, with some not included. The table records 2 million to 3 million clones, approximately 93% of them present only once. The V end was cut by 2 bases, the J end by 2 bases, with 7 bases between. The CDR3 contains 12 residues. Germline assignment: CDR1 GTSNPN and CDR2 SVGIG (reference sequence). The data were taken from a study of shared clonotypes between healthy human individuals. Source material: naive CD4+ T cells from PBMCs. Subset of the sample: CD45RA+ positively selected. This rearrangement joins TRBV30 to TRBJ2-7; D not certain. The sequence derives from a man aged 18 to 30 in good health. Some clones in this sample may be carry-over from other donors' samples. The CDR3 nucleotides read TGTGCCTGGAGTAAGCTTACCTACGAGCAGTACTTC. It yields the protein CAWSKLTYEQYF. The whole variable domain, filled in from reference TRBV30 and TRBJ2-7, reads SQTIHQWPATLVQPVGSPLSLECTVEGTSNPNLYWYRQAAGRGLQLLFYSVGIGQISSEVPQNLSASRPQDRQFILSSKKLLLSDSGFYLCAWSKLTYEQYFGPGTRLTVT.